This T cell receptor beta chain was observed in a study of T cells after yellow fever vaccination. TCRdb redid the calling of the 5' RACE reads with MiXCR, one entry per CDR3 protein. The profile shows more than 90,000 distinct CDR3 sequences, around 7.2% of them singletons. The V end lost 8 bases, the J end lost 3 bases, and 14 bases lay between the germline ends. The CDR3 contains 12 residues. The germline CDR1 and CDR2 sequences are SQVTM and ANQGSEA. This clonotype was counted at least ten times. Antigen specificity is unknown. Notes on the study in general: Contaminating bulk clonotypes could be abundant in FACS-sorted repertoires.

The sample here was CD4+ T cells sorted from PBMCs, taken about 41 days after the first yellow fever vaccination. This TCR came from a man aged 18 to 30 who received the YFV17D yellow fever vaccine. The V and J genes are TRBV29-1 and TRBJ2-7; D not certain. CDR3 amino acids: CSCEFSSYEQYF. The CDR3 nucleotides are TGCAGCTGTGAGTTCTCGAGCTACGAGCAGTACTTC.